The clone carrying this T cell receptor beta chain occurred a few times. Alpha and beta constant region primers primed reverse transcription for blood and skin samples. TCRdb recomputed calls from the 5' RACE reads with MiXCR, one row per CDR3 protein. The sample has about 26,000 distinct CDR3 sequences; around 25% are singletons. Adult healthy volunteers gave 2.5 ml peripheral blood for whole-blood RNA. This CDR3 spans 14 amino acids. Germline V gives CDR1 SGHKS, CDR2 YYEKEE (reference sequence). V was clipped by 0 bases and J by 5 bases; unmatched bases: 4. This sample was included in a study of naive and memory T cell subsets.

V is TRBV5-5 and J is TRBJ1-2, with TRBD1 matching over 7 bases. The TCR was taken from a female donor in good health. The CDR3 here is CASSLAGQEYGYTF. DNA of the CDR3: TGTGCCAGCAGCTTGGCCGGACAGGAATATGGCTACACCTTC.